The 26 T cell receptor beta chains listed next were all sequenced from one sample in a study of blood T cell repertoires in COVID-19. Measured with immunoSEQ multiplex PCR; TCRdb has only the in-frame clones, and not every one. The sample includes under 250,000 clones, about nine tenths of them seen just once. Sequences were obtained from peripheral blood. Receptor source: a man in his fifties or sixties who had recovered from COVID-19.

For the CDR3, the DNA is TGCGCCAGCAGCCCGACAGGTCGTTATGACTATGGCTACACCTTC. This gives the protein CASSPTGRYDYGYTF. The chain joins TRBV4-1 to TRBJ1-2; a possible D gene is TRBD1 (6 bases). V was trimmed by 4 bases and J by 3 bases, leaving 15 bases between them. The CDR3 is 15 residues long. Germline V lookup: CDR1 MGHRA, CDR2 YSYEKL.

This chain connects TRBV27 to TRBJ1-4; 7 bases match TRBD1. This CDR3 spans 16 amino acids. V shed 6 bases and J 5 bases; nucleotides not matched to a gene: 12. Looked up from germline, CDR1 is MNHEY and CDR2 is SMNVEV (reference sequence). The CDR3 sequence is CASSRDNRQGNEKLFF. CDR3 nucleotide sequence: TGTGCCAGCAGCCGCGACAATCGACAGGGAAATGAAAAACTGTTTTTT. The full variable domain, in which reference TRBV27 and TRBJ1-4 provide the parts outside the CDR3, is EAQVTQNPRYLITVTGKKLTVTCSQNMNHEYMSWYRQDPGLGLRQIYYSMNVEVTDKGDVPEGYKVSRKEKRNFPLILESPSPNQTSLYFCASSRDNRQGNEKLFFGSGTQLSVL.

The CDR3 spells CASSMTINQPQHF. The CDR3 coding sequence is TGTGCCAGTAGTATGACTATCAATCAGCCCCAGCATTTT. V is TRBV19 and J is TRBJ1-5; D unresolved. V was pared by 3 bases and J by 3 bases, with 6 bases between. The CDR3 extends over 13 amino acids. The germline V gene encodes CDR1 LNHDA and CDR2 SQIVND (reference sequence).

V is TRBV5-6 and J is TRBJ2-7, with 7 positions matching TRBD1. Germline CDR1 reads SGHDT; CDR2 reads YYEEEE. Germline trimming cut 6 bases from V and 0 bases from J; bases unmatched to any gene: 3. The CDR3 contains 13 residues. The chain's CDR3 is CASTGTDSYEQYF. The CDR3 region has the DNA TGTGCCAGCACCGGGACAGACTCCTACGAGCAGTACTTC.

The J gene is TRBJ2-1, the V gene TRBV7-3, with a weak D call TRBD2 (6 bases). V was trimmed by 7 bases and J by 9 bases, leaving 13 bases between them. This CDR3 region has 12 residues. Germline CDR1 and CDR2: SGHTA and FQGTGA. This CDR3 is CASTQKEGEQFF. The CDR3 DNA sequence: TGTGCCAGCACCCAAAAGGAGGGTGAGCAGTTCTTC.

The chain has TRBV5-6 and TRBJ2-7; 8 bases line up with TRBD1. This CDR3 spans 15 amino acids. Germline V CDR1 and CDR2: SGHDT, YYEEEE. V lost 4 bases, J lost 3 bases, and 9 bases stayed unmatched. Here the CDR3 DNA reads TGTGCCAGCAGCCGACAGGGGATTGCCATCTACGAGCAGTACTTC. Its protein is CASSRQGIAIYEQYF. The full variable domain, rest sourced from reference TRBV5-6 and TRBJ2-7, is DAGVTQSPTHLIKTRGQQVTLRCSPKSGHDTVSWYQQALGQGPQFIFQYYEEEERQRGNFPDRFSGHQFPNYSSELNVNALLLGDSALYLCASSRQGIAIYEQYFGPGTRLTVT.

The chain recombines TRBV28 with TRBJ2-1; the match to TRBD2 covers 10 bases. V shed 8 bases and J 0 bases; nucleotides not matched to a gene: 7. The CDR3 runs to 16 residues. The V gene's germline CDR1 is MDHEN and CDR2 SYDVKM. The chain's CDR3 is CASLSIAGGSYNEQFF. CDR3 nucleotides: TGTGCCAGCCTGTCGATAGCGGGAGGCTCCTACAATGAGCAGTTCTTC.

CDR3 sequence reads: CASSQGQGAQPQHF. DNA of the CDR3: TGTGCCAGCAGCCAAGGACAGGGGGCACAGCCCCAGCATTTT. V usage is TRBV14 and J usage is TRBJ1-5; TRBD1 agrees at 10 bases. From germline, CDR1 is SGHDN and CDR2 FVKESK. The CDR3 length is 14 residues. V lost 1 base and J lost 7; bases outside the gene matches: 1.

The genes are TRBV27 and TRBJ2-7; TRBD1 aligns across 8 bases. Germline V lookup: CDR1 MNHEY, CDR2 SMNVEV (reference sequence). The CDR3 runs to 15 residues. With V trimmed by 2 bases and J by 1 base, 4 bases remained unmatched. The CDR3 reads CASSLAGQGSYEQYF. In nucleotides, the CDR3 is TGTGCCAGCAGTTTAGCAGGACAGGGATCCTACGAGCAGTACTTC.

The chain couples TRBV6-6 to TRBJ1-2, with D perhaps matching TRBD1 (6 bases). V shed 7 bases and J shed 4 bases, with 13 bases lying between them. CDR1 is MNHNY, CDR2 SVGAGI, per germline (reference sequence). This CDR3 has 13 residues. The DNA for the CDR3 is TGTGCCAGCACCAACAGGGTCAGCTATGGCTACACCTTC. It yields the protein CASTNRVSYGYTF.

This chain joins TRBV13 and TRBJ2-1, with TRBD2 matching over 10 bases. The germline V gene encodes CDR1 PRHDT and CDR2 FYEKMQ (reference sequence). Unmatched junction bases numbered 5, after V lost 5 bases and J lost 1 base. The CDR3 has 16 residues. This chain's CDR3 is CASSVSGRGSYNEQFF. The CDR3 coding sequence is TGTGCCAGCAGCGTAAGCGGGAGGGGTTCCTACAATGAGCAGTTCTTC.

V and J are TRBV5-1 and TRBJ1-4; TRBD1 matches at 7 bases. There are 14 residues in the CDR3. Germline trimming cut 4 bases from V and 5 bases from J; bases unmatched to any gene: 5. The germline gives CDR1 SGHRS, CDR2 YFSETQ. This CDR3 is CASSQQGSNEKLFF. CDR3 bases: TGCGCCAGCAGCCAACAGGGGTCGAATGAAAAACTGTTTTTT.

This chain uses TRBV3-1 (or the pseudogene TRBV3-2) with TRBJ2-4; the D gene is possibly TRBD1 (6 bases). The CDR3 is 13 amino acids. From germline, CDR1 is LGHDT and CDR2 YNNKEL (reference sequence). V gave up 4 bases and J gave up 9 bases, with 13 bases separating them. The CDR3 loop reads CASSPQGRGIQYF. The CDR3 DNA is TGTGCCAGCAGCCCACAGGGTCGGGGCATTCAGTACTTC.

The rearrangement uses TRBV29-1 and TRBJ1-1; weak D call: TRBD1 (5 bases). The CDR3 totals 14 residues. Germline V gene sequence: CDR1 SQVTM, CDR2 ANQGSEA. The V end was cut by 7 bases, the J end by 5 bases, with 20 bases between. The DNA for the CDR3 is TGCAGCGCCGGCTGGGGCCCGGCTAGGACTGAAGCTTTCTTT. This codes for CSAGWGPARTEAFF.

The chain links TRBV11-2 to TRBJ1-1, with 8 nucleotides matching TRBD1. Germline V lookup: CDR1 SGHAT, CDR2 FQNNGV. V shed 5 bases and J 3 bases; nucleotides not matched to a gene: 8. This CDR3 is built from 15 residues. Here the CDR3 DNA reads TGTGCCAGCAGCCCGCAGGGGGCTCGGTACACTGAAGCTTTCTTT. Its protein is CASSPQGARYTEAFF.

The chain recombines TRBV29-1 with TRBJ2-5; 11 bases are shared with TRBD2. The J segment lost 4 bases and the V segment lost 5 bases, leaving 6 bases of the junction unmatched. The CDR3 is 14 residues long. Germline CDR1 SQVTM, CDR2 ANQGSEA. CDR3 in DNA: TGCAGCGTTTTACTCACTAGCGGGAGAGAGACCCAGTACTTC. It encodes CSVLLTSGRETQYF.

The rearrangement joins TRBV6-2 or TRBV6-3 to TRBJ2-7, with TRBD2 identical over 11 bases. Germline loops: CDR1 MNHEY, CDR2 SVGEGT. The CDR3 runs to 14 residues. The J segment lost 2 bases and the V segment lost 5 bases, leaving 2 bases of the junction unmatched. CDR3 in amino acids: CASSSSGRAYEQYF. In DNA, the CDR3 is TGTGCCAGCAGTAGTAGCGGGAGGGCCTACGAGCAGTACTTC.

The chain combines TRBV11-3 with TRBJ2-5; 14 positions agree with TRBD2. The length of the CDR3 is 18 residues. V gave up 5 bases and J gave up 2 bases; unmatched junction bases: 10. Germline V gene data show CDR1 as SGHNT and CDR2 as YENEEA. CDR3 sequence reads: CASSQGLAGGIVQETQYF. The CDR3 DNA sequence: TGTGCCAGCAGCCAAGGACTAGCGGGAGGAATAGTACAAGAGACCCAGTACTTC. Full variable domain (remainder filled in from reference TRBV11-3 and TRBJ2-5): EAGVVQSPRYKIIEKKQPVAFWCNPISGHNTLYWYLQNLGQGPELLIRYENEEAVDDSQLPKDRFSAERLKGVDSTLKIQPAELGDSAVYLCASSQGLAGGIVQETQYFGPGTRLLVL.

V usage is TRBV5-6 and J usage is TRBJ2-7; no clear D gene. The CDR3 spans 14 residues. CDR1 is SGHDT and CDR2 is YYEEEE in the germline V gene. V was trimmed by 4 bases and J by 4 bases, leaving 15 bases between them. The CDR3 loop is CASSLISGLYEQYF. CDR3 coding DNA: TGTGCCAGCAGCCTTATTTCCGGGTTGTACGAGCAGTACTTC.

The V gene is TRBV5-1, the J gene TRBJ1-3, with 11 bases identical to TRBD1. Per the germline V gene, CDR1 is SGHRS and CDR2 is YFSETQ. Trimming at V came to 4 bases and at J to 8 bases, leaving 2 bases not matched to a gene. CDR3 length: 13 residues. CDR3 sequence reads: CASSRGQGDTIYF. The CDR3 DNA sequence: TGCGCCAGCAGCAGGGGACAGGGGGACACCATATATTTT.

The chain combines TRBV11-3 with TRBJ2-1; D possibly corresponds to TRBD1 (5 bases). Germline values: CDR1 SGHNT, CDR2 YENEEA. The germline V and J ends were trimmed by 0 bases and 4 bases, with 19 bases remaining between them. The CDR3 consists of 18 residues. CDR3 nucleotides: TGTGCCAGCAGCTTAGAGGGTTGGGGCAGAACTCAATACAATGAGCAGTTCTTC. It codes for CASSLEGWGRTQYNEQFF.

The V and J genes are TRBV29-1 and TRBJ1-1, with D possibly matching TRBD1 (6 bases). Germline V gives CDR1 SQVTM, CDR2 ANQGSEA. The length of the CDR3 is 15 residues. V was trimmed by 7 bases and J by 1 base, leaving 19 bases between them. As DNA, the CDR3 is TGCAGCGCCTACGGGACACTAACGGGGAACACTGAAGCTTTCTTT. It yields the protein CSAYGTLTGNTEAFF. Filled out from reference TRBV29-1 and TRBJ1-1, the complete variable domain reads SAVISQKPSRDICQRGTSLTIQCQVDSQVTMMFWYRQQPGQSLTLIATANQGSEATYESGFVIDKFPISRPNLTFSTLTVSNMSPEDSSIYLCSAYGTLTGNTEAFFGQGTRLTVV.

The V gene is TRBV12-3 or TRBV12-4, the J gene TRBJ2-1; D call uncertain. The V end lost 2 bases, the J end lost 8 bases, and 7 bases lay between the germline ends. The CDR3 covers 12 residues. CDR3 DNA: TGTGCCAGCAGTTTAAGAGGTGATGAGCAGTTCTTC. Residues: CASSLRGDEQFF.

J is TRBJ2-1 and V is TRBV27; D may be TRBD2 (7 bases). Between the trimmed V and J ends, which lost 0 bases and 10 bases, there was a span of 13 bases. Germline-derived CDR1 and CDR2 are MNHEY and SMNVEV (reference sequence). There are 14 residues in the CDR3. Here the CDR3 reads CASSLSIGRGEQFF. Written as DNA, the CDR3 is TGTGCCAGCAGTTTATCGATAGGGAGGGGGGAGCAGTTCTTC.

The chain links TRBV28 to TRBJ1-6; 7 nucleotides agree with TRBD1. Losses at the gene ends were 10 bases for V and 1 base for J; bases not matched to a gene: 4. This CDR3 is built from 14 residues. Germline CDR1 MDHEN, CDR2 SYDVKM. The DNA of the CDR3 is TGTGCCACCTCGACAGGGTCCTATAATTCACCCCTCCACTTT. It encodes CATSTGSYNSPLHF.

This clone was picked up a small number of times. The chain combines TRBV7-3 with TRBJ1-1; D not certain. Trimming took off 6 bases at V and 0 bases at J, with 14 bases between the two ends. Germline values: CDR1 SGHTA, CDR2 FQGTGA. CDR3 length: 15 amino acids. The chain's CDR3 is CASSSGGLMNTEAFF. As DNA, the CDR3 is TGTGCCAGCAGTTCCGGCGGTTTGATGAACACTGAAGCTTTCTTT.